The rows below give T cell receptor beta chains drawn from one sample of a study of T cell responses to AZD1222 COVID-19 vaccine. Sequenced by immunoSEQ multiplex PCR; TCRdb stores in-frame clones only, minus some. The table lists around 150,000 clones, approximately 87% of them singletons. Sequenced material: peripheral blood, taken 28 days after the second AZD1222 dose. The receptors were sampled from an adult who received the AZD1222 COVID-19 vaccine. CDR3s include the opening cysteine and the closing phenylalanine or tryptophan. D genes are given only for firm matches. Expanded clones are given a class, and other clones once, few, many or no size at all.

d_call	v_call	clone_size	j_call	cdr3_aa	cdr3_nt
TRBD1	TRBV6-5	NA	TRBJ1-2	CASSPQLKGAYGYTF	TGTGCCAGCAGTCCACAATTGAAGGGGGCCTATGGCTACACCTTC
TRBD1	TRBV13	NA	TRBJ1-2	CASSHGTGGFVYGYTF	TGTGCCAGCAGCCACGGGACAGGGGGCTTCGTCTATGGCTACACCTTC
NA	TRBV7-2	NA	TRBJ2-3	CASSPEIADTQYF	TGTGCCAGCAGCCCAGAGATTGCCGATACGCAGTATTTT
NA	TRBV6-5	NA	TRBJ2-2	CASLKLPLGTGELFF	TGTGCCAGCCTAAAACTTCCCCTGGGGACCGGGGAGCTGTTTTTT
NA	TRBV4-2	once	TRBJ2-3	CASSQVQATDTQYF	TGTGCCAGCAGCCAAGTACAGGCAACAGATACGCAGTATTTT
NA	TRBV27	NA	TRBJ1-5	CASSFGPLVQPQHF	TGTGCCAGCAGTTTCGGACCCCTTGTTCAGCCCCAGCATTTT
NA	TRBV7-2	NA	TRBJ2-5	CASSLGVGGQETQYF	TGTGCCAGCAGCCTAGGGGTGGGGGGCCAAGAGACCCAGTACTTC
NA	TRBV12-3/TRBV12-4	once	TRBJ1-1	CASLGVSEAFF	TGTGCCAGCCTGGGGGTCAGTGAAGCTTTCTTT
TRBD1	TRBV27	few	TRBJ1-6	CASSLSPGQGRGSPLHF	TGTGCCAGCAGTTTATCACCGGGACAGGGAAGGGGTTCACCCCTCCACTTT
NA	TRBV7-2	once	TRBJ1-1	CASSSPVRGGTEAFF	TGTGCCAGCAGCTCCCCAGTCCGCGGGGGAACTGAAGCTTTCTTT
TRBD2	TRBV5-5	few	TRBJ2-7	CASSLSPWTSGSMSSYEQYF	TGTGCCAGCAGCTTGTCCCCCTGGACTAGCGGGAGTATGAGCTCCTACGAGCAGTACTTC
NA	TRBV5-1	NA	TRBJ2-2	CASSLLLANTGELFF	TGCGCCAGCAGCTTGTTACTAGCGAACACCGGGGAGCTGTTTTTT
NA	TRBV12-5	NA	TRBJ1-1	CASNAMNTEAFF	TGTGCTAGTAATGCAATGAACACTGAAGCTTTCTTT
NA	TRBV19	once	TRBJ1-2	CATANYGYTF	TGTGCCACCGCGAACTATGGCTACACCTTC
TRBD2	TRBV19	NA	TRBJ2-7	CASSLRTSGVGEQYF	TGTGCCAGTAGTCTCAGGACTAGCGGGGTCGGCGAGCAGTACTTC
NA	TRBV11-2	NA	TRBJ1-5	CASSPKGGYGNQPQHF	TGTGCCAGCAGTCCGAAAGGGGGTTACGGCAATCAGCCCCAGCATTTT
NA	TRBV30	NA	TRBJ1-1	CAWSSRRGGAFF	TGTGCCTGGAGTAGCAGGCGAGGGGGAGCTTTCTTT
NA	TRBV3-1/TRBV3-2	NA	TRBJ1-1	CASSQDVGGTEAFF	TGTGCCAGCAGCCAAGATGTGGGGGGCACTGAAGCTTTCTTT
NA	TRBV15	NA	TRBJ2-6	CATSRARGDGANVLTF	TGTGCCACCAGCAGAGCCCGAGGTGACGGGGCCAACGTCCTGACTTTC
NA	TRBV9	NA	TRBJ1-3	CASSVPGGGTPGNTIYF	TGTGCCAGCAGCGTCCCCGGTGGAGGGACTCCTGGAAACACCATATATTTT
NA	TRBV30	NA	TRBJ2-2	CAWSPRRVGELFF	TGTGCCTGGAGCCCCAGAAGGGTAGGGGAGCTGTTTTTT
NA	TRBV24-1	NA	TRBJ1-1	CATLTKNTEAFF	TGTGCCACCCTAACCAAGAACACTGAAGCTTTCTTT
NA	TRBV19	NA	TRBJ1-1	CASSTNTEAFF	TGTGCCAGTAGTACGAACACTGAAGCTTTCTTT
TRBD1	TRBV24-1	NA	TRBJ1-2	CATSDLYRGDGYTF	TGTGCCACCAGTGACCTCTACAGGGGCGATGGCTACACCTTC
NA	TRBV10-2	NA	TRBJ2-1	CASRVSSYNEQFF	TGCGCCAGCAGGGTGAGCTCCTACAATGAGCAGTTCTTC
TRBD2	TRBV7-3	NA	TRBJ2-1	CASSFLAGNNEQFF	TGTGCCAGCAGCTTTTTAGCGGGGAACAATGAGCAGTTCTTC
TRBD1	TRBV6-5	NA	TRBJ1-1	CASRGQGGFPEAFF	TGTGCCAGCAGGGGACAGGGGGGGTTTCCTGAAGCTTTCTTT
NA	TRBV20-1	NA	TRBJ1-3	CSASSGTLRGNTIYF	TGCAGTGCTAGTTCCGGGACCCTGAGAGGAAACACCATATATTTT
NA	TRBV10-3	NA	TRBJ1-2	CAIRNGNYGYTF	TGTGCCATCAGGAACGGGAACTATGGCTACACCTTC
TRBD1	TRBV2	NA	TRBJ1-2	CASRGRGQNYGYTF	TGTGCCAGCAGGGGCAGGGGGCAAAACTATGGCTACACCTTC
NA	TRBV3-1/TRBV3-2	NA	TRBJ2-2	CASSQDPSTGELFF	TGTGCCAGCAGCCAAGATCCCAGCACCGGGGAGCTGTTTTTT
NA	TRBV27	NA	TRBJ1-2	CASSGQNQYGYTF	TGTGCCAGCAGTGGACAGAATCAGTATGGCTACACCTTC
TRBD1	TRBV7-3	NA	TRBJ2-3	CASSPTGQGNGGTQYF	TGTGCCAGCAGCCCGACGGGACAGGGGAATGGAGGTACGCAGTATTTT
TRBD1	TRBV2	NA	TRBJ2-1	CASRRQGNEQFF	TGTGCCAGCAGACGACAGGGCAATGAGCAGTTCTTC
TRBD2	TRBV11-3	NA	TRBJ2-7	CASSSSPSGYEQYF	TGTGCCAGCAGCTCTAGTCCTAGCGGCTACGAGCAGTACTTC
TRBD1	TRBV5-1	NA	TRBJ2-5	CASSPRTGAETQYF	TGCGCCAGCAGCCCCCGGACAGGCGCGGAGACCCAGTACTTC
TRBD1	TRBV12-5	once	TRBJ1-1	CASGGQEGTEAFF	TGTGCTAGTGGGGGACAGGAGGGCACTGAAGCTTTCTTT
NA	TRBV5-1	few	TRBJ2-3	CASSFGTSTDTQYF	TGCGCCAGCAGCTTTGGGACTAGCACAGATACGCAGTATTTT
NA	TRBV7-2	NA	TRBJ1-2	CASSLDGAGYTF	TGTGCCAGCAGCTTAGACGGGGCTGGCTACACCTTC
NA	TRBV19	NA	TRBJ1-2	CASSLLGQGSYGYTF	TGTGCCAGTAGCCTCTTGGGGCAGGGTAGCTATGGCTACACCTTC
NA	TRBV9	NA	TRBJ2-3	CASSVLSTQGADTQYF	TGTGCCAGCAGCGTATTGAGTACCCAAGGGGCAGATACGCAGTATTTT
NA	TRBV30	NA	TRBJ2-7	CAWIGYRSYEQYF	TGTGCCTGGATAGGGTATCGGTCCTACGAGCAGTACTTC
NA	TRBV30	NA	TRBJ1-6	CASHHLDSGGSPLHF	TGTGCCTCCCATCACTTGGACTCCGGTGGGTCACCCCTCCACTTT
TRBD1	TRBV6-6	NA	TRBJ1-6	CASSPGTANSPLHF	TGTGCCAGCAGTCCCGGGACAGCCAATTCACCCCTCCACTTT
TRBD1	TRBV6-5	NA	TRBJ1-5	CASGGQGSHQPQHF	TGTGCCAGCGGGGGACAGGGAAGTCATCAGCCCCAGCATTTT
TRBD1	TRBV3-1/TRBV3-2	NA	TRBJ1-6	CASSQWDRARSPLHF	TGTGCCAGCAGCCAGTGGGACAGGGCTCGGTCACCCCTCCACTTT
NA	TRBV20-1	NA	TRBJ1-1	CSASLWGRNTEAFF	TGCAGTGCTAGTTTGTGGGGGCGGAACACTGAAGCTTTCTTT
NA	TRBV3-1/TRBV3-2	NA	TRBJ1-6	CASSQGRKAAPLHF	TGTGCCAGCAGCCAAGGGCGCAAGGCAGCACCCCTCCACTTT
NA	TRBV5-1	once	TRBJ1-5	CASSLVPGKPQHF	TGCGCCAGCAGCTTGGTCCCGGGGAAGCCCCAGCATTTT
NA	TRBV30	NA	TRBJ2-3	CAWSVTALREQYF	TGTGCCTGGAGTGTAACAGCCTTAAGGGAGCAGTATTTT
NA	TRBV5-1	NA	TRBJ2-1	CASSLASRSSYNEQFF	TGCGCCAGCAGCTTGGCCTCACGGAGCTCCTACAATGAGCAGTTCTTC
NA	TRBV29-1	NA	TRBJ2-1	CSVATTYNEQFF	TGCAGCGTTGCTACTACCTACAATGAGCAGTTCTTC
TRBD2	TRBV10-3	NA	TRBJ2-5	CATGTSGAKSKETQYF	TGTGCCACCGGGACTAGCGGGGCGAAATCTAAAGAGACCCAGTACTTC
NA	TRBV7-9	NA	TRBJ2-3	CASSLVTSFTDTQYF	TGTGCCAGCAGCTTAGTAACGAGCTTCACAGATACGCAGTATTTT
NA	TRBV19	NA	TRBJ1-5	CASSPGGRISQPQHF	TGTGCCAGTAGTCCTGGGGGCAGGATTTCTCAGCCCCAGCATTTT
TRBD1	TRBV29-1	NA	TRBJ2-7	CSARTGSSYEQYF	TGCAGCGCCCGGACAGGAAGCTCCTACGAGCAGTACTTC
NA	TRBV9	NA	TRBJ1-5	CASSVDPTGNQPQHF	TGTGCCAGCAGCGTAGACCCTACGGGGAATCAGCCCCAGCATTTT
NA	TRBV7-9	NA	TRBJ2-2	CASSLGGKSTGELFF	TGTGCCAGCAGCTTAGGTGGCAAATCAACCGGGGAGCTGTTTTTT
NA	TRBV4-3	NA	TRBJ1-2	CASSQDPGGGNYGYTF	TGCGCCAGCAGCCAAGACCCCGGCGGGGGGAACTATGGCTACACCTTC